The 19 T cell receptor beta chains below all came from one sample that was sequenced in a study of monozygotic twins with inflammatory bowel disease. TCRdb reanalyzed the 5' RACE reads and collapses them to one entry per CDR3 protein, without DNA. The sample includes approximately 400,000 distinct CDR3 sequences. Sequencing was performed on blood. The origin of the receptors is a human donor with ulcerative colitis or Crohn's disease, or a healthy co-twin of an affected twin (not recorded which).

The chain couples TRBV5-1 to TRBJ2-1; lacking DNA, the TRBD1 call made by TCRdb goes unchecked. The CDR3 consists of 17 residues. CDR1 is SGHRS, CDR2 YFSETQ, per germline. The CDR3 region is CASSLAPKLQGYNEQFF.

The rearrangement joins TRBV6-5 to TRBJ2-5; TCRdb's D call, TRBD2, is unchecked because there is no DNA. Germline V gene sequence: CDR1 MNHEY, CDR2 SVGAGI. CDR3 length: 16 amino acids. Here the CDR3 reads CASSYSGTSGYETQYF.

V and J are TRBV5-4 and TRBJ1-1; TCRdb returns TRBD1, unconfirmable since there is no DNA. CDR1 is SGHNT and CDR2 is YYREEE in the germline V gene (reference sequence). The CDR3 is made up of 14 amino acids. The CDR3 is CASRIDRVRTEAFF.

This chain uses TRBV19 with TRBJ1-2; the TCRdb D gene call, TRBD1, has no DNA to confirm it. Germline loops: CDR1 LNHDA, CDR2 SQIVND (reference sequence). This CDR3 has 14 residues. CDR3: CASSTTGGMFGYTF. The whole variable domain, remainder taken from reference TRBV19 and TRBJ1-2, is DGGITQSPKYLFRKEGQNVTLSCEQNLNHDAMYWYRQDPGQGLRLIYYSQIVNDFQKGDIAEGYSVSREKKESFPLTVTSAQKNPTAFYLCASSTTGGMFGYTFGSGTRLTVV.

The rearrangement uses TRBV5-1 and TRBJ2-5. The CDR3 loop spans 12 amino acids. CDR1 is SGHRS, CDR2 YFSETQ, per germline. CDR3 region: CASRNRQETQYF.

The genes are TRBV6-1 and TRBJ2-5; TCRdb proposes TRBD2, but this gene call is untestable without DNA. Germline V gives CDR1 MNHNS, CDR2 SASEGT. This CDR3 comprises 14 residues. This CDR3 reads CASSQVAGGQTQYF.

The chain is built from TRBV15 and TRBJ2-7; without DNA, the TCRdb call of TRBD1 cannot be checked. CDR1 is LNHNV and CDR2 is YYDKDF in the germline V gene (reference sequence). This CDR3 has 14 residues. This chain's CDR3 is CATSTGQGHYEQYF.

The chain links TRBV20-1 to TRBJ1-6. The length of the CDR3 is 15 residues. Germline lookup yields CDR1 DFQATT and CDR2 SNEGSKA (reference sequence). Here the CDR3 reads CSAYRSGSLDSPLHF.

The V gene is TRBV7-2, the J gene TRBJ2-2; TCRdb designates TRBD1, a call that cannot be tested without DNA. The germline V gene has CDR1 SGHTA and CDR2 FQGNSA. The CDR3 length is 15 residues. CDR3 protein: CASSLRTANTGELFF.

V gene TRBV29-1 combines with J gene TRBJ1-2; TCRdb's D call of TRBD1 is untestable without DNA. This CDR3 region has 14 residues. The V gene's germline CDR1 is SQVTM and CDR2 ANQGSEA. The CDR3 sequence is CSVVLRTGFYGYTF.

The V and J genes are TRBV6-1 and TRBJ2-3. Germline V gives CDR1 MNHNS, CDR2 SASEGT. The CDR3 consists of 14 residues. CDR3 sequence: CASRSWASTDTQYF.

The chain couples TRBV12-3 or TRBV12-4 to TRBJ2-2. The CDR3 runs to 14 residues. CDR3 sequence: CASSLNQNTGELFF.

The chain has TRBV6-5 and TRBJ2-3. The germline CDR1 and CDR2 sequences are MNHEY and SVGAGI. The CDR3 is 11 amino acids. The CDR3 loop is CATARTDTQYF.

V and J are TRBV10-2 and TRBJ1-5; lacking DNA, the TRBD1 call made by TCRdb goes unchecked. Germline V gene lookup returns CDR1 WSHSY and CDR2 SAAADI. The CDR3 loop spans 15 amino acids. CDR3 amino acids: CASAGTGGDNQPQHF.

CDR3 in amino acids: CASSRDRGSNQPQHF. The rearrangement uses TRBV4-3 and TRBJ1-5; the D call of TRBD1 rests on TCRdb alone, since no DNA is present to check it. CDR3 length: 15 residues. The germline gives CDR1 LGHNA, CDR2 YSLEER.

The chain is built from TRBV28 and TRBJ2-3; TCRdb outputs TRBD2, but without DNA this stays unchecked. CDR3 length: 15 residues. In germline, CDR1 is MDHEN, CDR2 SYDVKM. The CDR3 sequence: CASSSIPTSTNTQYF.

V and J are TRBV10-3 and TRBJ2-3; the TRBD2 assignment by TCRdb is unverifiable without DNA. The CDR3 covers 15 residues. Germline CDR1 and CDR2: ENHRY and SYGVKD. The CDR3 loop reads CAISNSGGMSDTQYF.

The CDR3 region is CASSSLAGVGSTGELFF. The rearrangement uses TRBV6-1 and TRBJ2-2; the D call of TRBD2 rests on TCRdb alone, since no DNA is present to check it. This CDR3 spans 17 amino acids. CDR1 and CDR2 from the germline V gene are MNHNS and SASEGT.

V and J are TRBV10-3 and TRBJ1-1; absent DNA, TCRdb's TRBD1 call cannot be checked. The V gene's germline CDR1 is ENHRY and CDR2 SYGVKD. The CDR3 loop spans 13 amino acids. CDR3 protein: CAIRPRGATEAFF.